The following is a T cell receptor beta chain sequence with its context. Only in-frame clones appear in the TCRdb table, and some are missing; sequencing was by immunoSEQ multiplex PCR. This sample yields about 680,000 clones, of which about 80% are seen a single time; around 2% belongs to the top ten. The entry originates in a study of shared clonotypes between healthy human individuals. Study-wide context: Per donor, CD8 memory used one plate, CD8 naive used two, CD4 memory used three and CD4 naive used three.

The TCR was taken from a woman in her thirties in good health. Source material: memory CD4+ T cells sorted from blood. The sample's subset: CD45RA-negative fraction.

In nucleotides, the CDR3 is TGTGCCAGCAGGCCCCGGGACCGACGTTCCTACGAGCAGTACTTC. This codes for CASRPRDRRSYEQYF. The V call is TRBV27, the J call TRBJ2-7; D might be TRBD1 or TRBD2, each matching 5 bases. V was cut by 6 bases and J by 1 base, with 16 bases left in between. The CDR3 totals 15 residues. CDR1 MNHEY and CDR2 SMNVEV come from the germline V gene (reference sequence).